In this sample, the clone carrying this T cell receptor beta chain turned up a few times. This entry belongs to a study of identical twins. V shed 5 bases, J shed 3 bases, and the junction held 9 bases outside the gene matches. Germline V gives CDR1 SGHTA, CDR2 FQGNSA. This CDR3 has 15 residues. TCRdb independently ran MiXCR on the 5' RACE reads; one entry per CDR3 protein. This table holds a few hundred thousand distinct CDR3 sequences, roughly 8.7% found once. In addition, the sample was reused for a study of yellow fever vaccine responses in identical twins. That work states: Twins reportedly appeared to share part of their vaccine T cell response while keeping part individual.

The sequenced sample consisted of CD8+ T cells sorted from blood. The chain uses TRBV7-2 and TRBJ2-5, with 7 bases identical to TRBD1. This receptor was taken from a woman between 18 and 29 years old in good health. As DNA, the CDR3 is TGTGCCAGCAGCAATACCGGGACAGCTAAAGAGACCCAGTACTTC. Translating it yields CASSNTGTAKETQYF.